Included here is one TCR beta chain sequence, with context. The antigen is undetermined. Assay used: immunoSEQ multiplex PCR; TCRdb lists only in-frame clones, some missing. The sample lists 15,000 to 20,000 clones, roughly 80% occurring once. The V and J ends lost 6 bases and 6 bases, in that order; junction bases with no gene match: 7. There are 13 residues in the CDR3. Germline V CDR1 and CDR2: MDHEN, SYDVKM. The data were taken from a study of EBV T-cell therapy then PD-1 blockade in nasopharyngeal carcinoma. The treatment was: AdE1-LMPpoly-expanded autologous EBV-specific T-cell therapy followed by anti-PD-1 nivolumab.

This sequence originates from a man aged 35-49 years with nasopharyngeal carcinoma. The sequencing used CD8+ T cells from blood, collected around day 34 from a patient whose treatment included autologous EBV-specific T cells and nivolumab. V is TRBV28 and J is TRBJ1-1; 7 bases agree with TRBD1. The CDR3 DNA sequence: TGTGCCAGCAGAATTGGGACAGTCTCTGAAGCTTTCTTT. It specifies CASRIGTVSEAFF.